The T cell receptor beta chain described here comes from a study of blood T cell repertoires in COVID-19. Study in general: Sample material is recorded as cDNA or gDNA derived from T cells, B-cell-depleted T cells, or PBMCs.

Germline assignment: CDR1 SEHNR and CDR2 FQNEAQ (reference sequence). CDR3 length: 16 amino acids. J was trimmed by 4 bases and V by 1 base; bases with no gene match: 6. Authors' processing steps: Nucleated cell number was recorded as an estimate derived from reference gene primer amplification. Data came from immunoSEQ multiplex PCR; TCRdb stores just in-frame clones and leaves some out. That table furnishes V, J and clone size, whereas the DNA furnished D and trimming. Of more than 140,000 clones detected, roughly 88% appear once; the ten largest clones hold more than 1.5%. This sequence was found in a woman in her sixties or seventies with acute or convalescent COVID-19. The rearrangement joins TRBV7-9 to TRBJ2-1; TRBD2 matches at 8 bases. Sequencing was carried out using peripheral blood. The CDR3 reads CASSLVPGGTYNEQFF. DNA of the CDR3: TGTGCCAGCAGCTTAGTCCCGGGGGGGACGTACAATGAGCAGTTCTTC.